Sample share makes the clone carrying this TCR beta chain medium-sized (0.01 to 0.1%). From blood, about 240-550 ng of genomic DNA served as TRB template. The record originates from a study of T and B cells in COVID-19 patients. Study context: COVID-19 patients gave peripheral blood either during active infection or after recovery. Most recovered patients had mild to moderate COVID-19 treated as outpatients.

TRB rearrangements were amplified by multiplex PCR with BIOMED2 TRB-A/B primers. From the multiplex PCR reads, TCRdb called clonotypes with MiXCR, one entry per CDR3 protein. Among 24,000 or so distinct CDR3 sequences listed, 32% were seen once. The CDR3 length is 14 residues. Germline values: CDR1 SQVTM, CDR2 ANQGSEA. Trimming left V 2 bases short and J 9 bases short, with 17 bases between. The clonotype comes from a human donor who had recovered from COVID-19. The chain links TRBV29-1 to TRBJ2-1, with D possibly TRBD2 on 6 matching bases. The specimen sequenced was blood. Here the CDR3 reads CSVETSGVSGEQFF. In DNA, the CDR3 is TGCAGCGTTGAAACCTCGGGAGTTTCAGGTGAGCAGTTCTTC.